Following are 25 T cell receptor beta chains from one sample sequenced in a study of a mutant IDH1 vaccine in newly diagnosed glioma (dated by TCRdb to the early 2020s). The meaning of the sample's time point label: week 23, last vaccination. A 20-mer mutant IDH1 peptide at 300 micrograms in Montanide made up each vaccine dose, which was injected subcutaneously together with topical imiquimod. Their recognized antigens are unknown. Receptors were amplified or captured by the immunoSEQ multiplex PCR assay. TCRdb took over this immuneACCESS table, retaining in-frame rearrangements with V and J assigned. Such tables are incomplete; in checked studies, under half of the missing clones stem from an unresolved V gene, and the remainder is unexplained. The sample profile shows some 26,000 clones; about four fifths of them were found once. The ten most abundant clones make up approximately 17% of the sample.

The sequences come from PBMCs, collected from a glioma patient whose treatment included an IDH1 peptide vaccine. All receptors come from a woman aged 30 to 39 with glioma.

The chain carries TRBV6-5 and TRBJ1-3; no clear D. Germline CDR1 is MNHEY and CDR2 is SVGAGI. The V end was cut by 8 bases, the J end by 1 base, with 15 bases between. The CDR3 has 15 amino acids. The CDR3, as DNA: TGTGCCAGCCGAGCAGGAGACTATTCTGGAAACACCATATATTTT. Its protein product is CASRAGDYSGNTIYF.

V and J are TRBV4-3 and TRBJ1-2; D is possibly TRBD1 (5 bases). The germline V and J ends were trimmed by 1 base and 7 bases, with 16 bases remaining between them. The CDR3 covers 15 residues. The germline gives CDR1 LGHNA, CDR2 YSLEER. In DNA form, the CDR3 reads TGCGCCAGCAGCCAAGCAGAATGGGGCGCGTTTGGCTACACCTTC. Its translation is CASSQAEWGAFGYTF.

The chain couples TRBV2 to TRBJ2-2; no clear D gene. Germline loops: CDR1 SNHLY, CDR2 FYNNEI. Deletions cut 11 bases from V and 3 bases from J, with 10 bases between. This CDR3 region has 12 residues. The CDR3 sequence: CASSEDTGELFF. The CDR3 coding sequence is TGTGCCTCCTCAGAGGACACCGGGGAGCTGTTTTTT. Drawing the rest from reference TRBV2 and TRBJ2-2, the complete variable domain is EPEVTQTPSHQVTQMGQEVILRCVPISNHLYFYWYRQILGQKVEFLVSFYNNEISEKSEIFDDQFSVERPDGSNFTLKIRSTKLEDSAMYFCASSEDTGELFFGEGSRLTVL.

The rearrangement uses TRBV7-2 and TRBJ1-4; the D gene is possibly TRBD1 (5 bases). Germline V gives CDR1 SGHTA, CDR2 FQGNSA. V lost 5 bases and J lost 7, with 17 bases in between. The length of the CDR3 is 15 residues. CDR3: CASSPGAGYSEKLFF. The CDR3 nucleotides read TGTGCCAGCAGCCCGGGTGCAGGGTATAGTGAAAAACTGTTTTTT. The whole variable domain, filled in from reference TRBV7-2 and TRBJ1-4, reads GAGVSQSPSNKVTEKGKDVELRCDPISGHTALYWYRQSLGQGLEFLIYFQGNSAPDKSGLPSDRFSAERTGGSVSTLTIQRTQQEDSAVYLCASSPGAGYSEKLFFGSGTQLSVL.

The V gene is TRBV30, the J gene TRBJ2-7, with a weak D call TRBD2 (6 bases). This CDR3 has 11 amino acids. Trimming stripped 8 bases from V and 7 bases from J, with 15 bases between. Germline-derived CDR1 and CDR2 are GTSNPN and SVGIG (reference sequence). CDR3 DNA sequence: TGTGCCCGCTCGGAGGGGAAGGAGCAGTACTTC. Translating gives CARSEGKEQYF. The whole variable domain, filled in from reference TRBV30 and TRBJ2-7, reads SQTIHQWPATLVQPVGSPLSLECTVEGTSNPNLYWYRQAAGRGLQLLFYSVGIGQISSEVPQNLSASRPQDRQFILSSKKLLLSDSGFYLCARSEGKEQYFGPGTRLTVT.

The chain joins TRBV30 to TRBJ1-1, with D tentatively TRBD1 (6 bases). V lost 8 bases, J lost 6 bases, and 16 bases lay in between. CDR3 length equals 12 residues. Germline values: CDR1 GTSNPN, CDR2 SVGIG (reference sequence). Here the CDR3 reads CAGGGGGPEAFF. In nucleotides, the CDR3 is TGTGCCGGGGGGGGCGGCGGTCCTGAAGCTTTCTTT.

V is TRBV5-6 and J is TRBJ1-1; TRBD1 matches at 9 bases. Germline V lookup: CDR1 SGHDT, CDR2 YYEEEE. The ends lost 4 bases at V and 4 bases at J; junction bases unmatched: 8. The CDR3 sequence is 15 residues long. DNA of the CDR3: TGTGCCAGCAGCCCAGCTATGACAGGGGGCACTGAAGCTTTCTTT. Amino acids: CASSPAMTGGTEAFF.

The rearrangement uses TRBV25-1 and TRBJ1-2; D remains ambiguous. The CDR3 has 13 residues. Per the germline V gene, CDR1 is MGHDK and CDR2 is SYGVNS. V dropped 2 bases and J dropped 4 bases, with 8 bases sitting between them. Written as DNA, the CDR3 is TGTGCCAGCAGTGAAGCGCAGATCTATGGCTACACCTTC. Its protein is CASSEAQIYGYTF.

J is TRBJ2-3 and V is TRBV10-1; TRBD2 matches 10 bases. CDR3 size: 14 residues. V gave up 5 bases and J gave up 7 bases; unmatched junction bases: 6. The germline V gene has CDR1 WNHNN and CDR2 SYGVQD (reference sequence). CDR3: CASSSSGGTHTQYF. CDR3 in DNA: TGCGCCAGCAGTAGTAGCGGGGGGACTCATACGCAGTATTTT.

The table lists this clone with a few counts. The chain carries TRBV2 and TRBJ1-2; perhaps TRBD1 as D (6 bases). From germline, CDR1 is SNHLY and CDR2 FYNNEI. The CDR3 length is 14 residues. V was trimmed by 3 bases and J by 4 bases, leaving 12 bases between them. The CDR3 DNA follows: TGTGCCAGCAGTGACCAGGGGTATATCTATGGCTACACCTTC. Amino acid sequence: CASSDQGYIYGYTF.

The genes are TRBV5-6 and TRBJ2-5; TRBD1 is a possible D gene (5 bases). CDR1 and CDR2 (germline): SGHDT, YYEEEE. Trimming took 0 bases from V and 2 from J, leaving 8 bases between them. CDR3 length equals 14 residues. Here the CDR3 DNA reads TGTGCCAGCAGCTTGGCCTCAGGGCAAGAGACCCAGTACTTC. Protein: CASSLASGQETQYF.

This clone has only one observation. The rearrangement joins TRBV19 to TRBJ2-7; 9 bases align to TRBD1. With V trimmed by 5 bases and J by 4 bases, 9 bases remained unmatched. The CDR3 sequence is 15 residues long. From germline, CDR1 is LNHDA and CDR2 SQIVND (reference sequence). The CDR3 protein is CASSLRPGQGYEQYF. The DNA for the CDR3 is TGTGCCAGTAGTTTACGACCGGGACAGGGTTACGAGCAGTACTTC.

The V and J genes are TRBV30 and TRBJ2-7; 10 nucleotides match TRBD1. Germline V CDR1 and CDR2: GTSNPN, SVGIG (reference sequence). The CDR3 totals 14 residues. J gave up 3 bases and V 0 bases, and 2 bases lay outside the gene matches. The chain's CDR3 is CAWSVGTGVYEQYF. The CDR3 region has the DNA TGTGCCTGGAGTGTAGGGACAGGGGTCTACGAGCAGTACTTC.

The CDR3 is CANPAGRALSNSPLHF. CDR3 DNA sequence: TGCGCCAACCCGGCGGGCAGGGCATTGAGTAATTCACCCCTCCACTTT. The chain employs TRBV10-1 and TRBJ1-6, with a tentative D call TRBD1 (5 bases). The germline V gene encodes CDR1 WNHNN and CDR2 SYGVQD (reference sequence). V gave up 10 bases and J gave up 6 bases, with 22 bases separating them. CDR3 length: 16 residues.

This chain links TRBV7-9 with TRBJ2-2; D remains ambiguous. CDR1 and CDR2 from the germline V gene are SEHNR and FQNEAQ (reference sequence). The CDR3 contains 12 residues. V was trimmed by 4 bases and J by 4 bases, leaving 4 bases between them. CDR3 amino acids: CASSWSTGELFF. In DNA form, the CDR3 reads TGTGCCAGCAGCTGGTCCACCGGGGAGCTGTTTTTT.

In its sample, this clone was seen a few times. This chain uses TRBV2 with TRBJ1-6; D perhaps matches TRBD1 (5 bases). In germline, CDR1 is SNHLY, CDR2 FYNNEI. CDR3 size: 15 residues. V was clipped by 7 bases and J by 7 bases, with 17 bases between them. The CDR3 bases are TGTGCCAGCAATCCTCGGGGGAGTGCGAATTCACCCCTCCACTTT. Translation: CASNPRGSANSPLHF.

The J gene is TRBJ2-7, the V gene TRBV29-1; D remains ambiguous. Between the trimmed V and J ends, which lost 7 bases and 5 bases, there was a span of 15 bases. The CDR3 runs 12 residues. In germline, CDR1 is SQVTM, CDR2 ANQGSEA. CDR3 region: CSANGRVNEQYF. The CDR3 region has the DNA TGCAGCGCCAACGGTAGGGTCAACGAGCAGTACTTC.

This clone turned up a few times. The chain joins TRBV21-1 to TRBJ2-6; the D call of TRBD1 is as the table states it, not checked on the DNA. TRBV21-1 constitutes a pseudogene. The CDR3 runs 16 residues. Here the CDR3 DNA reads TGTGCCAGCAGCTCCTTACAGGGCTCTGGGGCCAACGTCCTGACTTTC. Its protein product is CASSSLQGSGANVLTF.

This clone was recorded a few times. The V and J genes are TRBV18 and TRBJ2-7; D remains unclear. Between the trimmed V and J ends, which lost 0 bases and 2 bases, there was a span of 5 bases. The CDR3 loop spans 13 amino acids. Germline V CDR1 and CDR2: KGHSH, LQKENI. Here the CDR3 DNA reads TGTGCCAGCTCACCACCGAAAACCTACGAGCAGTACTTC. Translated: CASSPPKTYEQYF.

The chain recombines TRBV5-5 with TRBJ2-1; weak D call: TRBD2 (6 bases). The germline V and J ends were trimmed by 5 bases and 7 bases, with 10 bases remaining between them. The CDR3 is 12 residues long. The germline CDR1 and CDR2 sequences are SGHKS and YYEKEE (reference sequence). The chain's CDR3 is CASSYGTNEQFF. CDR3 coding DNA: TGTGCCAGCAGTTACGGGACTAATGAGCAGTTCTTC. The whole variable domain, remainder taken from reference TRBV5-5 and TRBJ2-1, is DAGVTQSPTHLIKTRGQQVTLRCSPISGHKSVSWYQQVLGQGPQFIFQYYEKEERGRGNFPDRFSARQFPNYSSELNVNALLLGDSALYLCASSYGTNEQFFGPGTRLTVL.

The chain recombines TRBV9 with TRBJ2-7; D could derive from TRBD1 or TRBD2 (5 bases each). The germline CDR1 and CDR2 sequences are SGDLS and YYNGEE. Trimming removed 9 bases at V and 8 bases at J, with 24 bases between. CDR3 size: 14 residues. The CDR3 bases are TGTGCCATCATCTCCCGGGGCAGGAAGGCGAAGCAGTACTTC. Protein product: CAIISRGRKAKQYF.

CDR3 sequence reads: CASSTWTDDRTYEQYF. The CDR3 DNA reads as TGTGCCAGCAGCACCTGGACAGACGATAGAACCTACGAGCAGTACTTC. The chain uses TRBV7-9 and TRBJ2-7; D is possibly TRBD1 (6 bases). Germline-derived CDR1 and CDR2 are SEHNR and FQNEAQ (reference sequence). The V end lost 5 bases, the J end lost 2 bases, and 19 bases lay between the germline ends. The CDR3 contains 16 residues.

This clone has just a few counts. CDR3 DNA sequence: TGCGCCAGCAGCCAAGGAAGCGGGGGGGCAGATACGCAGTATTTT. Amino acid sequence: CASSQGSGGADTQYF. This sequence joins TRBV4-3 and TRBJ2-3, with 10 bases matching TRBD2. From germline, CDR1 is LGHNA and CDR2 YSLEER. V trimming: 1 base; J trimming: 4 bases; junction bases outside the gene matches: 2. The CDR3 covers 15 residues.

The chain carries TRBV5-6 and TRBJ2-7; the D is unclear. The ends were cut back, 3 bases at V and 3 bases at J, with 13 bases in the middle. CDR1 SGHDT and CDR2 YYEEEE come from the germline V gene. The CDR3 runs 14 residues. CDR3 coding DNA: TGTGCCAGCAGCTCGAGCTCTTGGCACTACGAGCAGTACTTC. It encodes CASSSSSWHYEQYF.

The V call is TRBV2, the J call TRBJ2-7, with D possibly being TRBD1 (6 bases). CDR3 length equals 16 residues. V was cut by 3 bases and J by 5 bases, with 20 bases left in between. Germline CDR1 is SNHLY and CDR2 is FYNNEI. Here the CDR3 reads CASSDPLTGQPDEQYF. DNA for the CDR3: TGTGCCAGCAGTGACCCCCTTACAGGGCAGCCGGACGAGCAGTACTTC.